The 15 T cell receptor beta chains in this list originate from one sample, sequenced in a study of STAT3 mutations in large granular lymphocyte leukemia. Assay used: immunoSEQ multiplex PCR; TCRdb lists only in-frame clones, some missing. The table includes thousands of clones, approximately 71% detected once. Study results and limitations: Every T-LGLL patient had at least one immunodominant TCRbeta clonotype.

These TCRs' antigens remain unknown. Sequencing used peripheral blood mononuclear cells. The receptors were gathered from a man aged 60 to 75 with T-cell large granular lymphocyte leukemia. Some clones in this sample may be carry-over from other donors' samples.

In this sample, this clone turned up a few times. CDR3 amino acids: CASSPGQETYEQYF. CDR3 sequence (DNA): TGTGCCAGCAGCCCGGGACAGGAGACTTACGAGCAGTACTTC. The V and J genes are TRBV5-4 and TRBJ2-7, with 8 bases that match TRBD1. The CDR3 sequence is 14 residues long. The germline CDR1 and CDR2 sequences are SGHNT and YYREEE (reference sequence). Trimming at V came to 4 bases and at J to 4 bases, leaving 7 bases not matched to a gene. The whole variable domain, filled in from reference TRBV5-4 and TRBJ2-7, reads ETGVTQSPTHLIKTRGQQVTLRCSSQSGHNTVSWYQQALGQGPQFIFQYYREEENGRGNFPPRFSGLQFPNYSSELNVNALELDDSALYLCASSPGQETYEQYFGPGTRLTVT.

V is TRBV5-1 and J is TRBJ2-2; 8 positions agree with TRBD1. Germline V gene lookup returns CDR1 SGHRS and CDR2 YFSETQ. V dropped 3 bases and J dropped 6; count of bases not matched to a gene: 7. The CDR3 extends over 15 amino acids. This CDR3 reads CASSSGTGFSGELFF. CDR3 DNA sequence: TGCGCCAGCAGCTCCGGGACAGGTTTTTCCGGGGAGCTGTTTTTT.

The gene calls are TRBV5-1 and TRBJ2-7; D uncertain. With 0 bases removed from V and 2 bases from J, the gap between germline ends came to 12 bases. The CDR3 has 15 residues. Looked up from germline, CDR1 is SGHRS and CDR2 is YFSETQ. CDR3 sequence reads: CASSLDSFSAYEQYF. As DNA, the CDR3 is TGCGCCAGCAGCTTGGACAGCTTCAGTGCCTACGAGCAGTACTTC.

The V gene is TRBV6-6, the J gene TRBJ1-2; TRBD1 agrees at 10 bases. CDR3 length: 12 residues. The germline V gene encodes CDR1 MNHNY and CDR2 SVGAGI (reference sequence). V was clipped by 6 bases and J by 5 bases; unmatched bases: 0. The CDR3 nucleotides are TGTGCCAGCAGGGGACAGGGGTATGGCTACACCTTC. As protein: CASRGQGYGYTF.

J is TRBJ2-1 and V is TRBV14; D is unresolved. The V gene's germline CDR1 is SGHDN and CDR2 FVKESK. Between the trimmed V and J ends, which lost 3 bases and 0 bases, there was a span of 12 bases. The CDR3 spans 16 residues. The CDR3 DNA sequence: TGTGCCAGCAGCCATATGGCCGGTAGCTCCTACAATGAGCAGTTCTTC. It specifies CASSHMAGSSYNEQFF. Drawing the rest from reference TRBV14 and TRBJ2-1, the complete variable domain is EAGVTQFPSHSVIEKGQTVTLRCDPISGHDNLYWYRRVMGKEIKFLLHFVKESKQDESGMPNNRFLAERTGGTYSTLKVQPAELEDSGVYFCASSHMAGSSYNEQFFGPGTRLTVL.

J is TRBJ2-3 and V is TRBV18; D not resolved. The CDR3 runs to 14 residues. The V end was cut by 3 bases, the J end by 0 bases, with 7 bases between. The germline V gene encodes CDR1 KGHSH and CDR2 LQKENI. This chain's CDR3 is CASSPPASTDTQYF. The CDR3, as DNA: TGTGCCAGCTCACCCCCAGCTAGCACAGATACGCAGTATTTT.

The J gene is TRBJ2-1, the V gene TRBV7-9; D ambiguous. Germline loops: CDR1 SEHNR, CDR2 FQNEAQ (reference sequence). With 5 bases removed from V and 5 bases from J, the gap between germline ends came to 16 bases. There are 15 residues in the CDR3. The CDR3 coding sequence is TGTGCCAGCAGCCCCAATCTGAGGACGAACAATGAGCAGTTCTTC. It is translated as CASSPNLRTNNEQFF.

This chain connects TRBV5-1 to TRBJ2-6; TRBD2 aligns across 12 bases. Germline trimming cut 4 bases from V and 0 bases from J; bases unmatched to any gene: 5. CDR1 SGHRS and CDR2 YFSETQ come from the germline V gene. The CDR3 length is 18 residues. CDR3 protein: CASSDKTSGSSGANVLTF. DNA of the CDR3: TGCGCCAGCAGCGATAAGACTAGCGGGAGCTCTGGGGCCAACGTCCTGACTTTC.

Only a few counts were recorded for this clone. The chain carries TRBV5-1 and TRBJ2-2; D call uncertain. From germline, CDR1 is SGHRS and CDR2 YFSETQ. V gave up 0 bases and J gave up 7 bases, with 4 bases separating them. The CDR3 totals 12 residues. The CDR3 DNA sequence: TGCGCCAGCAGCTTGGAGGTCGGGGAGCTGTTTTTT. The encoded protein is CASSLEVGELFF.

The chain is built from TRBV7-9 and TRBJ2-7, with no clear D. This CDR3 is 12 amino acids long. V was clipped by 5 bases and J by 10 bases, with 15 bases between them. The germline V gene encodes CDR1 SEHNR and CDR2 FQNEAQ (reference sequence). The DNA for the CDR3 is TGTGCCAGCAGCCCCCCTGGGGTCGAACAGTACTTC. Amino acids: CASSPPGVEQYF. The whole variable domain, remainder taken from reference TRBV7-9 and TRBJ2-7, is DTGVSQNPRHKITKRGQNVTFRCDPISEHNRLYWYRQTLGQGPEFLTYFQNEAQLEKSRLLSDRFSAERPKGSFSTLEIQRTEQGDSAMYLCASSPPGVEQYFGPGTRLTVT.

The chain recombines TRBV5-1 with TRBJ1-5; weak D call: TRBD1 (5 bases). Germline CDR1 SGHRS, CDR2 YFSETQ. CDR3 length: 13 amino acids. The germline V and J ends were trimmed by 2 bases and 5 bases, with 8 bases remaining between them. The CDR3 DNA reads as TGCGCCAGCAGCTTATCGGGGGATCAGCCCCAGCATTTT. Translation gives CASSLSGDQPQHF.

This clone was counted only a few times. V is TRBV11-2 and J is TRBJ2-7; tentatively, D is TRBD1 (6 bases). The CDR3 is made up of 15 amino acids. Germline-derived CDR1 and CDR2 are SGHAT and FQNNGV. Trimming shortened V by 2 bases and J by 5 bases, and 16 bases separated the two germline ends. CDR3 region: CASSLRVGAYNEQYF. The DNA of the CDR3 is TGTGCCAGCAGCTTACGCGTGGGGGCCTACAACGAGCAGTACTTC.

V usage is TRBV6-1 and J usage is TRBJ1-5; D uncertain. The germline CDR1 and CDR2 sequences are MNHNS and SASEGT. V was cut by 5 bases and J by 8 bases, with 13 bases left in between. The CDR3 is made up of 13 amino acids. CDR3 nucleotide sequence: TGTGCCAGCAGTCGGCAAGAGAATGAGCCCCAGCATTTT. Protein sequence: CASSRQENEPQHF.

The count of this clone is one. The CDR3: CASSLALDTQYF. DNA for the CDR3: TGTGCCAGCAGCTTAGCGTTGGATACGCAGTATTTT. This chain uses TRBV7-9 with TRBJ2-3; D is unclear. V was pared by 0 bases and J by 6 bases, with 4 bases between. Germline CDR1 reads SEHNR; CDR2 reads FQNEAQ (reference sequence). The CDR3 is made up of 12 amino acids.

This clone was counted a few times. The rearrangement joins TRBV5-4 to TRBJ1-1; D gene uncertain. CDR1 is SGHNT, CDR2 YYREEE, per germline (reference sequence). V shed 4 bases and J shed 0 bases, with 7 bases lying between them. This CDR3 has 13 residues. The CDR3 here is CASSPELNTEAFF. The CDR3 nucleotides read TGTGCCAGCAGCCCGGAGCTGAACACTGAAGCTTTCTTT. Full variable domain (rest looked up from reference TRBV5-4 and TRBJ1-1): ETGVTQSPTHLIKTRGQQVTLRCSSQSGHNTVSWYQQALGQGPQFIFQYYREEENGRGNFPPRFSGLQFPNYSSELNVNALELDDSALYLCASSPELNTEAFFGQGTRLTVV.